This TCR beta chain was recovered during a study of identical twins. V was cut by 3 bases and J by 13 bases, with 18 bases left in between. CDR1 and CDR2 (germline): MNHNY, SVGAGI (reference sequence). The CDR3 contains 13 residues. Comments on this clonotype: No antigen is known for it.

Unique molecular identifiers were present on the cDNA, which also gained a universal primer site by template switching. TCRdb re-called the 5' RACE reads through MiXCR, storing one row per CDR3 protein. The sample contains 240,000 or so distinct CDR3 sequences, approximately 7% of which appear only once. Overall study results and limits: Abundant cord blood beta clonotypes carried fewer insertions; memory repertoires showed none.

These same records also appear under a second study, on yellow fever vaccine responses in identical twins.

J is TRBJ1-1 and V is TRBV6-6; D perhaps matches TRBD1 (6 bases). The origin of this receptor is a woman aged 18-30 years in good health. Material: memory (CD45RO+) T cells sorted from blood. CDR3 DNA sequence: TGTGCCAGCAGTTATAAGGACAGAACAAAGGATTTCTTT. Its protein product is CASSYKDRTKDFF.